One and the same sample provided the 10 T cell receptor beta chains below, sequenced in a study of naive and memory T cell subsets. An equimolar mix of two oligonucleotides served as the beta constant-region primer for TRBC1 and TRBC2. Four rounds of PCR amplified the ligated cDNA using nested alpha and beta constant-region primers plus SP2. TCRdb called the UMI-ligation and nested PCR reads again in MiXCR, with one record for every CDR3 protein. The table includes under 35,000 distinct CDR3 sequences, around 20% detected once. Material: effector memory CD4+ T cells from blood. The sample's subset: effector memory, CD45RA- CD27-. The receptors stem from a human donor in good health.

The V call is TRBV7-2, the J call TRBJ2-2; D is ambiguous. V was trimmed by 6 bases and J by 5 bases, leaving 13 bases between them. The CDR3 spans 14 residues. In germline, CDR1 is SGHTA, CDR2 FQGNSA. CDR3 coding DNA: TGTGCCAGCAGGACACCTTGGGAAACCGGGGAGCTGTTTTTT. This gives the protein CASRTPWETGELFF.

This clonotype was detected ten times or more. The V and J genes are TRBV7-8 and TRBJ2-1, with 7 bases matching TRBD2. CDR3 size: 16 residues. Germline CDR1 and CDR2: SGHVS and FQNEAQ. The junction had 17 bases not matched to a gene; V was cut back by 7 bases and J by 8 bases. The CDR3 sequence is CASIPSRREGPHEQFF. The CDR3 coding sequence is TGTGCCAGCATCCCTTCGAGGAGGGAGGGCCCTCATGAGCAGTTCTTC.

This clonotype was counted at least ten times. V usage is TRBV10-2 and J usage is TRBJ2-5, with 12 bases fitting TRBD1. This CDR3 contains 14 residues. V shed 10 bases and J 4 bases; nucleotides not matched to a gene: 7. Germline-derived CDR1 and CDR2 are WSHSY and SAAADI. CDR3 loop: CAMSRDRGRETQYF. The CDR3 nucleotides read TGCGCCATGTCCCGGGACAGGGGGCGAGAGACCCAGTACTTC.

This chain joins TRBV5-6 and TRBJ2-7; 9 nucleotides align to TRBD1. From germline, CDR1 is SGHDT and CDR2 YYEEEE. J gave up 2 bases and V 4 bases, and 10 bases lay outside the gene matches. The CDR3 runs to 16 residues. The CDR3 sequence: CASSGLPGQGTYEQYF. The CDR3, as DNA: TGTGCCAGCAGCGGACTTCCGGGACAGGGAACCTACGAGCAGTACTTC.

This clonotype was observed a few times. The rearrangement links TRBV7-2 to TRBJ2-3; 9 bases are shared with TRBD1. There are 16 residues in the CDR3. V gave up 4 bases and J gave up 3 bases; unmatched junction bases: 8. The germline CDR1 and CDR2 sequences are SGHTA and FQGNSA. In nucleotides, the CDR3 is TGTGCCAGCAGCTCCACCGGGACAGGGAGGACAGATACGCAGTATTTT. Translating it yields CASSSTGTGRTDTQYF.

The chain is built from TRBV6-1 and TRBJ1-5; 9 nucleotides line up with TRBD1. Germline V gene sequence: CDR1 MNHNS, CDR2 SASEGT. Trimming removed 5 bases from V and 6 bases from J; junction bases left unmatched: 2. The CDR3 contains 13 residues. The CDR3, as DNA: TGTGCCAGCAGTACGGACAGGGGTCAGCCCCAGCATTTT. It is translated as CASSTDRGQPQHF.

V is TRBV6-2 or TRBV6-3 and J is TRBJ2-1; no definite D call. CDR3 length: 11 residues. Trimming shortened V by 5 bases and J by 8 bases, and 7 bases separated the two germline ends. CDR1 is MNHEY and CDR2 is SVGEGT in the germline V gene. CDR3 protein: CASSIGYEQFF. The CDR3 coding sequence is TGTGCCAGCAGTATTGGCTATGAGCAGTTCTTC.

This chain uses TRBV19 with TRBJ2-1; D might be TRBD2 (5 bases). In germline, CDR1 is LNHDA, CDR2 SQIVND (reference sequence). Trimming shortened V by 6 bases and J by 0 bases, and 15 bases separated the two germline ends. This CDR3 contains 16 residues. CDR3 DNA sequence: TGTGCCAGTAGCACTACCGGGGTGAGCTCCTACAATGAGCAGTTCTTC. Its translation: CASSTTGVSSYNEQFF.

The chain carries TRBV3-1 and TRBJ2-4; maybe TRBD2 (6 bases). The CDR3 is made up of 16 amino acids. With 3 bases removed from V and 3 bases from J, the gap between germline ends came to 15 bases. Germline loops: CDR1 LGHDT, CDR2 YNNKEL (reference sequence). The chain's CDR3 is CASSQGTRGVKNIQYF. The CDR3, as DNA: TGTGCCAGCAGCCAGGGAACGCGGGGCGTCAAAAACATTCAGTACTTC.

The chain recombines TRBV28 with TRBJ2-3; D unclear. Per germline, CDR1 MDHEN and CDR2 SYDVKM. Between the trimmed V and J ends, which lost 2 bases and 1 base, there was a span of 7 bases. The CDR3 spans 14 residues. In DNA, the CDR3 is TGTGCCAGCAGTTTAGTGATCCGCACAGATACGCAGTATTTT. Its protein is CASSLVIRTDTQYF. Full variable domain (missing parts from reference TRBV28 and TRBJ2-3): DVKVTQSSRYLVKRTGEKVFLECVQDMDHENMFWYRQDPGLGLRLIYFSYDVKMKEKGDIPEGYSVSREKKERFSLILESASTNQTSMYLCASSLVIRTDTQYFGPGTRLTVL.